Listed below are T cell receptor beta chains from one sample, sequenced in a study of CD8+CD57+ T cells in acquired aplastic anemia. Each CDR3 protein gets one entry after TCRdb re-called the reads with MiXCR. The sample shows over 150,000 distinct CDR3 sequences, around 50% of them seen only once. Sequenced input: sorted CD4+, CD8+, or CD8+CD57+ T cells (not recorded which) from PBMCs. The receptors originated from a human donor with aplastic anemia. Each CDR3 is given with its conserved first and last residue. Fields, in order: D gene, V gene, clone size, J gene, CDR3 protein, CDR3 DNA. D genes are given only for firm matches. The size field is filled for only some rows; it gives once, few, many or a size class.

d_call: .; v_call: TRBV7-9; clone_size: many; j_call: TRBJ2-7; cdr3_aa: CASSLGGFGSYEQYF; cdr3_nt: TGTGCCAGCAGCTTAGGAGGGTTCGGGTCCTACGAGCAGTACTTC
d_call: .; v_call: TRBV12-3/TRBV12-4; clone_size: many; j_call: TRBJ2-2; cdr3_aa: CASQVFRNTGELFF; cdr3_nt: TGTGCCAGCCAAGTTTTTCGGAACACCGGGGAGCTGTTTTTT
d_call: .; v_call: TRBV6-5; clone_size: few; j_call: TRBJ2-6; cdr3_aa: CASSWGQGANVLTF; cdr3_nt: TGTGCCAGCAGTTGGGGGCAGGGGGCCAACGTCCTGACTTTC
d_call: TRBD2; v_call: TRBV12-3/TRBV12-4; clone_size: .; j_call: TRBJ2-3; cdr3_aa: CASSRAGVNTDTQYF; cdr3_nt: TGTGCCAGCAGCAGAGCGGGGGTTAACACAGATACGCAGTATTTT
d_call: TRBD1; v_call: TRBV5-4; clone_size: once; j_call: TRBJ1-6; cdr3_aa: CASRPDRGLRGSPLHF; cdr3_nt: TGTGCCAGCAGACCCGACAGGGGGCTTAGGGGTTCACCCCTCCACTTT
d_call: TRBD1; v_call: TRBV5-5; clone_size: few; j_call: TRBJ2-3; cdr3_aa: CASSLDRGRDTQYF; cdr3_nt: TGTGCCAGCAGCCTGGACAGGGGTCGGGATACGCAGTATTTT
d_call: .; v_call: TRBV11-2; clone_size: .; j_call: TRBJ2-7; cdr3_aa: CASSLVGDAGTLNPYEQYF; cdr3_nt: TGTGCCAGCAGCTTAGTTGGGGACGCCGGGACATTAAACCCATACGAGCAGTACTTC
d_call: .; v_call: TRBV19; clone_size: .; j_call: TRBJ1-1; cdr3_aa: CASSRVLLNTEAFF; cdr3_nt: TGTGCCAGTAGTAGGGTCCTCCTGAACACTGAAGCTTTCTTT
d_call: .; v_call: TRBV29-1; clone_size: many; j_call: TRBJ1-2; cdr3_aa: CSVEDSPRYGYTF; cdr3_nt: TGCAGCGTTGAAGACAGTCCACGCTATGGCTACACCTTC
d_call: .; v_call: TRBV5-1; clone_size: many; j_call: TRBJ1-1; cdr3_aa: CASSLEGRANTEAFF; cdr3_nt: TGCGCCAGCAGCTTGGAGGGCAGGGCAAACACTGAAGCTTTCTTT
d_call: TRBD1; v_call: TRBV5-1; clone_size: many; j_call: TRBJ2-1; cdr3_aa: CASSSGTGIYNEQFF; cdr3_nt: TGCGCCAGCAGTTCCGGGACAGGGATCTACAATGAGCAGTTCTTC
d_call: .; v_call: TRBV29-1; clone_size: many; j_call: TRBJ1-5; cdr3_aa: CSVTQGPDQPQHF; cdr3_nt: TGCAGCGTTACGCAGGGCCCGGATCAGCCCCAGCATTTT
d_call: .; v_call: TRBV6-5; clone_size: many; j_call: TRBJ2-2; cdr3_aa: CASSSLGYPGELFF; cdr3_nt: TGTGCCAGCAGTTCCCTCGGTTACCCCGGGGAGCTGTTTTTT
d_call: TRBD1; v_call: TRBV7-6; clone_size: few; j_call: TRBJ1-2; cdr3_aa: CASSSDRGREANYGYTF; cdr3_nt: TGTGCCAGCAGCTCGGACAGGGGGCGCGAAGCTAACTATGGCTACACCTTC
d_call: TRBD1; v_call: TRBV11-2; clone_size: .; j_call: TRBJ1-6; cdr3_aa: CASGNQGDWYNSPLHF; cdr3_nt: TGTGCCAGCGGAAACCAGGGGGATTGGTATAATTCACCCCTCCACTTT
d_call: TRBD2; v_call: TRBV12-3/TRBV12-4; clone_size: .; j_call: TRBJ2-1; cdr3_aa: CASSLTHEASGGFLNEQFF; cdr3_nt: TGTGCCAGCAGTTTGACACACGAAGCTAGCGGGGGGTTTCTCAATGAGCAGTTCTTC
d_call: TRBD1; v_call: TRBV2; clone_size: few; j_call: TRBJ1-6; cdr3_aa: CASRGQGVGNSPLHF; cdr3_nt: TGTGCCAGCAGGGGACAGGGGGTCGGTAATTCACCCCTCCACTTT
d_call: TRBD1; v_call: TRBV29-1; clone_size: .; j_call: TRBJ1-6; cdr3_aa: CSVEGQGGNSPLHF; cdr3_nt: TGCAGCGTTGAGGGACAGGGGGGTAATTCACCCCTCCACTTT
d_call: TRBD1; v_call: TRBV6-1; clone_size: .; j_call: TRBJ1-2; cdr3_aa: CATEYRGGGYTF; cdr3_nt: TGTGCCACCGAGTACAGGGGTGGGGGCTACACCTTC
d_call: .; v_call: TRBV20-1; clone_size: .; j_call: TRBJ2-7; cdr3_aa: CSARGAQLSYEQYF; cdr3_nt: TGCAGTGCTAGAGGTGCACAGCTCTCCTACGAGCAGTACTTC
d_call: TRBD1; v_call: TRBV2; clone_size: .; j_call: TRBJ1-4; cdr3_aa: CASKVGGTGNEKLFF; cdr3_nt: TGTGCCAGCAAGGTGGGGGGGACAGGCAATGAAAAACTGTTTTTT
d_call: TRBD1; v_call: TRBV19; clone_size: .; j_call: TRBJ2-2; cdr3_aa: CASGDRVYGELFF; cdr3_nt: TGTGCCAGTGGAGACAGGGTGTACGGGGAGCTGTTTTTT